Shown below are 17 T cell receptor beta chains from a single sample sequenced in a study of Ad26.COV2.S vaccination and SARS-CoV-2 variants. The protocol was immunoSEQ multiplex PCR, while the TCRdb copy is restricted to in-frame clones and leaves out a portion. The table records about 680,000 clones, 89% of them present only once. Treatment indicated: around 19 received Ad26.COV2.S at low or high dose, single or two shots; several received placebo; per-sample allocation not given. Each sample was drawn 63 days after the first injection (of vaccine or placebo). Sample: peripheral blood, taken in a trial of Ad26.COV2.S vaccine versus placebo. These TCRs come from a person between 18 and 59 years old who received the Ad26.COV2.S COVID-19 vaccine or a placebo.

This chain connects TRBV6-5 to TRBJ2-7, with D possibly being TRBD2 (7 bases). Germline V gives CDR1 MNHEY, CDR2 SVGAGI. The CDR3 runs to 16 residues. The germline V and J ends were trimmed by 2 bases and 3 bases, with 17 bases remaining between them. The CDR3 DNA sequence: TGTGCCAGCAGTTACGGTGCGGGGGCCCTAAGCTACGAGCAGTACTTC. It yields the protein CASSYGAGALSYEQYF.

This clone came up a few times. This chain joins TRBV7-9 and TRBJ1-4; D possibly corresponds to TRBD1 (5 bases). Germline values: CDR1 SEHNR, CDR2 FQNEAQ (reference sequence). Trimming left V 3 bases short and J 4 bases short, with 9 bases between. The CDR3 length is 14 residues. The CDR3 nucleotides are TGTGCCAGCAGCTTCACAGGATTTAATGAAAAACTGTTTTTT. Protein: CASSFTGFNEKLFF.

The V gene is TRBV24-1, the J gene TRBJ2-1; 8 bases line up with TRBD1. Germline values: CDR1 KGHDR, CDR2 SFDVKD. The V segment lost 8 bases and the J segment 3 bases; nucleotides outside the gene matches: 2. CDR3 length: 13 amino acids. In nucleotides, the CDR3 is TGTGCCACCACTGGACAGGGCTACAATGAGCAGTTCTTC. Translation gives CATTGQGYNEQFF.

The V and J genes are TRBV30 and TRBJ1-1; no definite D call. With 2 bases removed from V and 4 bases from J, the gap between germline ends came to 11 bases. Germline CDR1 is GTSNPN and CDR2 is SVGIG (reference sequence). The CDR3 length is 13 residues. The chain's CDR3 is CAWSSTTSTEAFF. CDR3 sequence (DNA): TGTGCCTGGAGTTCAACTACGAGCACTGAAGCTTTCTTT.

This chain uses TRBV6-5 with TRBJ1-2; no clear D gene. The CDR3 runs 14 residues. Germline V gene sequence: CDR1 MNHEY, CDR2 SVGAGI. Trimming pared 2 bases from V and 6 bases from J, leaving 13 bases between. CDR3 in amino acids: CASSYGQQRNGYTF. DNA for the CDR3: TGTGCCAGCAGTTACGGGCAGCAAAGAAATGGCTACACCTTC.

This clone was seen just once. V gene TRBV19 combines with J gene TRBJ1-4; 7 bases agree with TRBD1. J was trimmed by 14 bases and V by 7 bases; bases with no gene match: 7. The CDR3 has 11 amino acids. Germline V gene sequence: CDR1 LNHDA, CDR2 SQIVND (reference sequence). The CDR3 DNA sequence: TGTGCCAGTACGGGGGGACAGTGGCTGTTTTTT. This encodes CASTGGQWLFF. The variable domain in full, completed from reference TRBV19 and TRBJ1-4, reads DGGITQSPKYLFRKEGQNVTLSCEQNLNHDAMYWYRQDPGQGLRLIYYSQIVNDFQKGDIAEGYSVSREKKESFPLTVTSAQKNPTAFYLCASTGGQWLFFGSGTQLSVL.

The V and J genes are TRBV7-9 and TRBJ2-3; 9 bases line up with TRBD2. Per the germline V gene, CDR1 is SEHNR and CDR2 is FQNEAQ (reference sequence). V was pared by 5 bases and J by 2 bases, with 11 bases of the junction left unmatched. The CDR3 runs to 17 residues. The CDR3 nucleotides read TGTGCCAGCAGCCCCAGCCCGGCTAGCGGGGCCACAGATACGCAGTATTTT. Translated, it gives CASSPSPASGATDTQYF.

The V and J genes are TRBV20-1 and TRBJ2-1; 7 bases align to TRBD1. Looked up from germline, CDR1 is DFQATT and CDR2 is SNEGSKA (reference sequence). Trimming cost V 6 bases and J 8 bases; bases outside gene matches: 16. This CDR3 contains 15 residues. In DNA form, the CDR3 reads TGCAGTGCCAGTAATACTGGACAGGCTTTAGATGAGCAGTTCTTC. Translating it yields CSASNTGQALDEQFF.

The V call is TRBV6-2 or TRBV6-3, the J call TRBJ2-5; the match to TRBD2 covers 9 bases. The CDR3 spans 15 residues. The germline V gene encodes CDR1 MNHEY and CDR2 SVGEGT. Losses at the gene ends were 4 bases for V and 4 bases for J; bases not matched to a gene: 7. CDR3 nucleotide sequence: TGTGCCAGCAGTTCGCCGACTAGCGGTTTAGAGACCCAGTACTTC. Residues: CASSSPTSGLETQYF.

J is TRBJ1-3 and V is TRBV6-5, with D unclear. Germline V gene lookup returns CDR1 MNHEY and CDR2 SVGAGI. The CDR3 extends over 16 amino acids. Trimming took off 0 bases at V and 0 bases at J, with 9 bases between the two ends. CDR3 region: CASSYSRILSGNTIYF. In DNA, the CDR3 is TGTGCCAGCAGTTACTCCCGGATCCTCTCTGGAAACACCATATATTTT.

This chain joins TRBV7-3 and TRBJ2-1; 12 bases map to TRBD2. The germline V gene has CDR1 SGHTA and CDR2 FQGTGA. This CDR3 has 17 amino acids. Losses at the gene ends were 5 bases for V and 7 bases for J; bases not matched to a gene: 12. DNA for the CDR3: TGTGCCAGCAGCCCCGGGACTAGCGGGTATTTCTCGAATGAGCAGTTCTTC. Amino acids: CASSPGTSGYFSNEQFF.

The chain uses TRBV30 and TRBJ2-3; D is possibly TRBD2 (7 bases). V was cut by 8 bases and J by 3 bases, with 15 bases left in between. Germline V gene lookup returns CDR1 GTSNPN and CDR2 SVGIG (reference sequence). The CDR3 contains 13 residues. This CDR3 reads CARGRESTDTQYF. The CDR3 DNA follows: TGTGCCCGGGGGCGGGAGAGTACAGATACGCAGTATTTT.

The rearrangement joins TRBV10-1 to TRBJ2-7; D not certain. Trimming left V 4 bases short and J 0 bases short, with 7 bases between. The CDR3 runs to 13 residues. CDR1 is WNHNN, CDR2 SYGVQD, per germline (reference sequence). This chain's CDR3 is CASSGHLSYEQYF. The CDR3 DNA sequence: TGCGCCAGCAGTGGACACCTCTCCTACGAGCAGTACTTC.

As to this clone: Other DNA variants within this sample encode the same CDR3. The chain couples TRBV10-3 to TRBJ1-4, with a tentative D call TRBD1 (6 bases). Trimming shortened V by 0 bases and J by 8 bases, and 13 bases separated the two germline ends. From germline, CDR1 is ENHRY and CDR2 SYGVKD. The CDR3 is made up of 15 amino acids. CDR3 residues: CAISESRGEGEKLFF. CDR3 bases: TGTGCCATCAGTGAGTCAAGGGGGGAAGGAGAAAAACTGTTTTTT.

V usage is TRBV5-1 and J usage is TRBJ1-3; perhaps TRBD1 as D (6 bases). The V end was cut by 1 base, the J end by 8 bases, with 7 bases between. CDR3 length: 12 amino acids. Germline V gene lookup returns CDR1 SGHRS and CDR2 YFSETQ. The CDR3 DNA sequence: TGCGCCAGCAGCTTGAAGGGGGACACCATATATTTT. Its translation is CASSLKGDTIYF.

This chain links TRBV3-1 (or the pseudogene TRBV3-2) with TRBJ1-1; 10 bases are a match to TRBD1. Germline V lookup: CDR1 LGHDT, CDR2 YNNKEL (reference sequence). The CDR3 is made up of 15 amino acids. Germline trimming cut 1 base from V and 6 bases from J; bases unmatched to any gene: 5. As DNA, the CDR3 is TGTGCCAGCAGCCAAGGACAGGGGGCGCTTGCTGAAGCTTTCTTT. This encodes CASSQGQGALAEAFF.

The gene calls are TRBV2 and TRBJ2-6; D ambiguous. Trimming shortened V by 5 bases and J by 1 base, and 3 bases separated the two germline ends. The length of the CDR3 is 13 residues. The V gene's germline CDR1 is SNHLY and CDR2 FYNNEI. CDR3 sequence (DNA): TGTGCCAGCAGTTATTCTGGGGCCAACGTCCTGACTTTC. It codes for CASSYSGANVLTF.